The 32 T cell receptor beta chains listed next were all sequenced from one sample in a study of T-cell memory formation after mild COVID-19. TCRdb reprocessed the 5' RACE reads via MiXCR and lists one record per CDR3 protein. There are hundreds of thousands of distinct CDR3 sequences in the sample; 20% occur only once, and about an eighth lies in the top ten. The sample consisted of PBMCs or a T cell subset sorted from them (not recorded which). These receptors all stem from an adult woman who had mild COVID-19 (a few samples of this study predate the infection). Cell type and time point are not known.

The chain joins TRBV20-1 to TRBJ1-1; D is undetermined. CDR1 DFQATT and CDR2 SNEGSKA come from the germline V gene (reference sequence). V dropped 6 bases and J dropped 5 bases, with 7 bases sitting between them. The CDR3 totals 10 residues. CDR3 amino acids: CSAPMTEAFF. DNA of the CDR3: TGCAGTGCCCCAATGACTGAAGCTTTCTTT.

This clonotype was recorded a few times. V usage is TRBV10-3 and J usage is TRBJ2-1, with 7 bases matching TRBD2. The CDR3 is made up of 16 amino acids. J gave up 4 bases and V 6 bases, and 12 bases lay outside the gene matches. CDR1 is ENHRY, CDR2 SYGVKD, per germline. The CDR3 region is CAIRRVAGTPYNEQFF. CDR3 DNA sequence: TGTGCCATCAGGAGAGTAGCGGGCACACCATACAATGAGCAGTTCTTC.

The chain recombines TRBV4-1 with TRBJ1-2; D is possibly TRBD1 (6 bases). V shed 0 bases and J shed 4 bases, with 9 bases lying between them. The CDR3 has 14 residues. Germline V lookup: CDR1 MGHRA, CDR2 YSYEKL. CDR3 loop: CASSQDRGVYGYTF. The CDR3 DNA reads as TGCGCCAGCAGCCAAGACAGGGGCGTCTATGGCTACACCTTC.

A few counts support this clonotype. The V gene is TRBV14, the J gene TRBJ1-1; D may be TRBD1 (5 bases). The CDR3 consists of 11 residues. Germline CDR1 is SGHDN and CDR2 is FVKESK. The V end was cut by 1 base, the J end by 10 bases, with 7 bases between. CDR3: CASSQGQGAFF. In DNA form, the CDR3 reads TGTGCCAGCAGCCAAGGTCAGGGAGCTTTCTTT. The full variable domain, with the rest looked up from reference TRBV14 and TRBJ1-1, is EAGVTQFPSHSVIEKGQTVTLRCDPISGHDNLYWYRRVMGKEIKFLLHFVKESKQDESGMPNNRFLAERTGGTYSTLKVQPAELEDSGVYFCASSQGQGAFFGQGTRLTVV.

This clonotype has just a few counts. The genes are TRBV9 and TRBJ2-1, with 8 bases aligning to TRBD2. The CDR3 length is 18 residues. Trimming removed 0 bases from V and 0 bases from J; junction bases left unmatched: 8. In germline, CDR1 is SGDLS, CDR2 YYNGEE. The CDR3 bases are TGTGCCAGCAGCGTAGAGAGTATAGCGGGGAGCTCCTACAATGAGCAGTTCTTC. Its translation: CASSVESIAGSSYNEQFF.

The chain uses TRBV7-2 and TRBJ1-4, with TRBD1 identical over 8 bases. Trimming took 3 bases from V and 6 from J; bases not matched to a gene: 3. The CDR3 has 14 residues. Germline V gene sequence: CDR1 SGHTA, CDR2 FQGNSA. The CDR3 DNA reads as TGTGCCAGCAGCTTCGTGACAGGGGATGAAAAACTGTTTTTT. Its protein product is CASSFVTGDEKLFF. The full variable domain, with the rest looked up from reference TRBV7-2 and TRBJ1-4, is GAGVSQSPSNKVTEKGKDVELRCDPISGHTALYWYRQSLGQGLEFLIYFQGNSAPDKSGLPSDRFSAERTGGSVSTLTIQRTQQEDSAVYLCASSFVTGDEKLFFGSGTQLSVL.

The J gene is TRBJ2-1, the V gene TRBV24-1; D perhaps matches TRBD2 (6 bases). The CDR3 spans 17 residues. V was shortened by 5 bases and J by 13 bases, with 29 bases between the two germline ends. Germline CDR1 is KGHDR and CDR2 is SFDVKD. The CDR3 loop is CATSARSRETATYTQFF. Here the CDR3 DNA reads TGTGCCACCAGTGCCCGGTCCCGGGAGACAGCCACTTACACACAGTTCTTC.

This clonotype showed up just a few times. The chain carries TRBV4-1 and TRBJ2-5; D is unresolved. Trimming took off 0 bases at V and 1 base at J, with 6 bases between the two ends. This CDR3 has 14 amino acids. From germline, CDR1 is MGHRA and CDR2 YSYEKL. CDR3 sequence: CASSQEHTQETQYF. In DNA form, the CDR3 reads TGCGCCAGCAGCCAAGAACACACCCAAGAGACCCAGTACTTC.

This clonotype was detected only once. V usage is TRBV5-1 and J usage is TRBJ1-6; 9 bases line up with TRBD1. The CDR3 runs to 16 residues. Germline CDR1 and CDR2: SGHRS and YFSETQ. Trimming took 0 bases from V and 7 from J; bases not matched to a gene: 5. DNA of the CDR3: TGCGCCAGCAGCTTGGACAGGACAGGGGCAAATTCACCCCTCCACTTT. This encodes CASSLDRTGANSPLHF.

This clonotype was seen at least ten times. The rearrangement uses TRBV5-1 and TRBJ2-1; the D is unclear. Trimming stripped 2 bases from V and 7 bases from J, with 10 bases between. CDR1 is SGHRS and CDR2 is YFSETQ in the germline V gene. The CDR3 totals 13 residues. The CDR3: CASSFLPENEQFF. Written as DNA, the CDR3 is TGCGCCAGCAGCTTTCTCCCTGAGAATGAGCAGTTCTTC.

V usage is TRBV12-3 or TRBV12-4 and J usage is TRBJ1-5, with D perhaps matching TRBD1 (5 bases). Trimming removed 3 bases from V and 4 bases from J, with 10 bases in between. This CDR3 is built from 14 residues. This CDR3 is CASSLGERNQPQHF. Written as DNA, the CDR3 is TGTGCCAGCAGTTTGGGGGAGAGAAATCAGCCCCAGCATTTT.

This clonotype has ten or more counts. The chain has TRBV27 and TRBJ1-4, with unresolved D. This CDR3 is 16 amino acids long. V was cut by 8 bases and J by 6 bases, with 22 bases left in between. CDR1 and CDR2 (germline): MNHEY, SMNVEV (reference sequence). Here the CDR3 reads CASSIGRGMGHEKLFF. In DNA, the CDR3 is TGTGCCAGCTCCATAGGGAGAGGGATGGGTCATGAAAAACTGTTTTTT. The whole variable domain, remainder taken from reference TRBV27 and TRBJ1-4, is EAQVTQNPRYLITVTGKKLTVTCSQNMNHEYMSWYRQDPGLGLRQIYYSMNVEVTDKGDVPEGYKVSRKEKRNFPLILESPSPNQTSLYFCASSIGRGMGHEKLFFGSGTQLSVL.

This clonotype was seen a few times. This chain joins TRBV20-1 and TRBJ2-7; D call uncertain. V was clipped by 0 bases and J by 8 bases, with 11 bases between them. The germline V gene encodes CDR1 DFQATT and CDR2 SNEGSKA (reference sequence). The CDR3 covers 12 residues. CDR3 residues: CSARDPGNQQYF. CDR3 DNA: TGCAGTGCTAGAGACCCCGGCAACCAGCAGTACTTC.

This clonotype was seen only once. This sequence joins TRBV20-1 and TRBJ1-6; TRBD1 is a possible D gene (6 bases). Per the germline V gene, CDR1 is DFQATT and CDR2 is SNEGSKA (reference sequence). The V and J ends lost 0 bases and 11 bases respectively, with 14 bases between them. This CDR3 contains 14 residues. In nucleotides, the CDR3 is TGCAGTGCTAGAGATCTGGGTTGGGGGCCACCCCTCCACTTT. This codes for CSARDLGWGPPLHF.

The chain carries TRBV5-1 and TRBJ2-7; tentatively, D is TRBD1 or TRBD2 (5 bases each). Looked up from germline, CDR1 is SGHRS and CDR2 is YFSETQ. V shed 0 bases and J shed 2 bases, with 12 bases lying between them. The length of the CDR3 is 15 residues. The CDR3 DNA reads TGCGCCAGCAGCTTGGACGGGACGGTAGCCTACGAGCAGTACTTC. Amino acid sequence: CASSLDGTVAYEQYF.

This clonotype was detected only a few times. V usage is TRBV7-6 and J usage is TRBJ2-1, with a weak D call TRBD2 (5 bases). CDR1 is SGHVS, CDR2 FNYEAQ, per germline. V was cut by 5 bases and J by 9 bases, with 14 bases left in between. The CDR3 is 13 residues long. CDR3 DNA: TGTGCCAGCAGCCAAGGCCGGGGAAGTGAGCAGTTCTTC. Amino acid sequence: CASSQGRGSEQFF. Full variable domain (outside the CDR3, taken from reference TRBV7-6 and TRBJ2-1): GAGVSQSPRYKVTKRGQDVALRCDPISGHVSLYWYRQALGQGPEFLTYFNYEAQQDKSGLPNDRFSAERPEGSISTLTIQRTEQRDSAMYRCASSQGRGSEQFFGPGTRLTVL.

The genes are TRBV5-1 and TRBJ1-1; no definite D call. From germline, CDR1 is SGHRS and CDR2 YFSETQ. The ends were cut back, 2 bases at V and 3 bases at J, with 14 bases in the middle. The CDR3 covers 15 residues. The CDR3 nucleotides are TGCGCCAGCAGCTTCACCCCCAGTGTCGACACTGAAGCTTTCTTT. Translation: CASSFTPSVDTEAFF.

V usage is TRBV5-5 and J usage is TRBJ2-3; no clear D gene. This CDR3 contains 16 residues. Deletions cut 0 bases from V and 0 bases from J, with 11 bases between. Germline loops: CDR1 SGHKS, CDR2 YYEKEE (reference sequence). CDR3: CASSLVRRASTDTQYF. For the CDR3, the DNA is TGTGCCAGCAGCTTGGTTCGCCGGGCTAGCACAGATACGCAGTATTTT.

This clonotype was seen a handful of times. The chain uses TRBV5-1 and TRBJ2-1, with a weak D call TRBD1 (5 bases). The CDR3 totals 15 residues. From germline, CDR1 is SGHRS and CDR2 YFSETQ. Trimming shortened V by 2 bases and J by 4 bases, and 13 bases separated the two germline ends. This CDR3 reads CASSLGRVEYNEQFF. CDR3 nucleotides: TGCGCCAGCAGCTTAGGCAGGGTGGAATACAATGAGCAGTTCTTC.

The chain has TRBV29-1 and TRBJ1-1; 8 nucleotides match TRBD1. The CDR3 covers 15 residues. Per the germline V gene, CDR1 is SQVTM and CDR2 is ANQGSEA. Trimming at V came to 4 bases and at J to 5 bases, leaving 12 bases not matched to a gene. The CDR3 coding sequence is TGCAGCGTTGGCACAGGGGGAAGTCTGTGGACTGAAGCTTTCTTT. It specifies CSVGTGGSLWTEAFF.

V usage is TRBV7-3 and J usage is TRBJ2-1; 8 bases are shared with TRBD2. The CDR3 spans 18 residues. V shed 4 bases, J shed 4 bases, and the junction held 15 bases outside the gene matches. Germline V gene lookup returns CDR1 SGHTA and CDR2 FQGTGA. Written as DNA, the CDR3 is TGTGCCAGCAGCTCTTCTCCGGGCGGGGGGTTCAAGTACAATGAGCAGTTCTTC. Protein: CASSSSPGGGFKYNEQFF.

This clonotype was counted only a few times. The rearrangement joins TRBV7-2 to TRBJ2-2; D uncertain. V lost 3 bases and J 6 bases, leaving 11 bases between the germline ends. Germline V gene lookup returns CDR1 SGHTA and CDR2 FQGNSA. This CDR3 is built from 14 residues. This chain's CDR3 is CASSLNSLAGELFF. The CDR3 DNA reads as TGTGCCAGCAGCTTGAATAGCCTCGCCGGGGAGCTGTTTTTT.

The chain carries TRBV29-1 and TRBJ1-1; the D is unclear. Germline CDR1 SQVTM, CDR2 ANQGSEA. The CDR3 runs to 10 residues. V shed 6 bases and J shed 6 bases, with 8 bases lying between them. The CDR3 DNA follows: TGCAGCGTCGCCGACTCTGAAGCTTTCTTT. It yields the protein CSVADSEAFF.

This clonotype appeared a few times. This chain uses TRBV6-6 with TRBJ2-7, with no clear D. V was clipped by 5 bases and J by 7 bases, with 15 bases between them. The CDR3 length is 13 residues. CDR1 is MNHNY, CDR2 SVGAGI, per germline (reference sequence). CDR3 loop: CASSTSGPKEQYF. The CDR3, as DNA: TGTGCCAGCAGTACTTCAGGACCGAAGGAGCAGTACTTC.

J is TRBJ1-1 and V is TRBV30; a possible D gene is TRBD1 (6 bases). Trimming cost V 0 bases and J 8 bases, with 10 bases left between them. The CDR3 length is 12 residues. CDR1 GTSNPN and CDR2 SVGIG come from the germline V gene (reference sequence). CDR3 DNA: TGTGCCTGGAGTGTAGGGGGACGGGAAGCTTTCTTT. Translated, it gives CAWSVGGREAFF.

In this sample, this clonotype turned up a few times. The chain carries TRBV29-1 and TRBJ2-7; maybe TRBD1 (6 bases). V was shortened by 7 bases and J by 6 bases, with 19 bases between the two germline ends. This CDR3 is built from 13 residues. Germline CDR1 and CDR2: SQVTM and ANQGSEA. The CDR3, as DNA: TGCAGCGCCCGGAAGGGGGATTCTGGCGAGCAGTACTTC. The encoded protein is CSARKGDSGEQYF.

Only a few counts were recorded for this clonotype. V usage is TRBV6-2 or TRBV6-3 and J usage is TRBJ2-5; D unclear. V lost 1 base and J 8 bases, leaving 8 bases between the germline ends. Germline V lookup: CDR1 MNHEY, CDR2 SVGEGT. The CDR3 is 12 amino acids. CDR3 sequence reads: CASSYYRTTQYF. In DNA form, the CDR3 reads TGTGCCAGCAGTTACTACAGAACAACCCAGTACTTC.

This clonotype occurred a few times. This chain uses TRBV4-1 with TRBJ1-1, with 10 positions matching TRBD1. The V and J ends lost 3 bases and 2 bases, in that order; junction bases with no gene match: 3. The CDR3 extends over 15 amino acids. CDR1 and CDR2 from the germline V gene are MGHRA and YSYEKL. As DNA, the CDR3 is TGCGCCAGCAGCCAGTGGACAGGGGGAAACACTGAAGCTTTCTTT. Its translation is CASSQWTGGNTEAFF.

The sample holds a few counts of this clonotype. The chain combines TRBV7-9 with TRBJ2-3; no firm D call. This CDR3 is built from 14 residues. V dropped 4 bases and J dropped 2 bases, with 10 bases sitting between them. CDR1 and CDR2 from the germline V gene are SEHNR and FQNEAQ (reference sequence). The CDR3 nucleotides read TGTGCCAGCAGCTCTCACGTGATCACAGATACGCAGTATTTT. Its translation is CASSSHVITDTQYF.

The chain joins TRBV27 to TRBJ2-3; 8 bases map to TRBD1. This CDR3 is built from 15 residues. The germline gives CDR1 MNHEY, CDR2 SMNVEV (reference sequence). V lost 4 bases and J lost 5; bases outside the gene matches: 8. DNA for the CDR3: TGTGCCAGCAGTTCGATAACAGGGGGGATAGATACGCAGTATTTT. Translating gives CASSSITGGIDTQYF.

In its sample, this clonotype was seen a few times. The rearrangement links TRBV6-2 or TRBV6-3 to TRBJ2-7; 10 bases align to TRBD2. The CDR3 contains 15 residues. Germline V gene sequence: CDR1 MNHEY, CDR2 SVGEGT. V lost 6 bases to trimming and J lost 0 bases; unmatched junction nucleotides: 5. The CDR3 reads CASRLVAGGSYEQYF. DNA of the CDR3: TGTGCCAGCAGACTGGTAGCGGGAGGCTCCTACGAGCAGTACTTC.

The chain links TRBV29-1 to TRBJ1-2; no clear D. The germline V and J ends were trimmed by 5 bases and 4 bases, with 8 bases remaining between them. Germline V CDR1 and CDR2: SQVTM, ANQGSEA. The CDR3 is made up of 11 amino acids. As DNA, the CDR3 is TGCAGCGTTCGCTCGAGCTATGGCTACACCTTC. It is translated as CSVRSSYGYTF.